This T cell receptor beta chain is drawn from a study of blood T cells in healthy people across ages. It was with a sample-barcoded 5' primer and a J-beta primer mix that a second PCR of roughly 6 to 12 cycles was run. TCRdb re-derived calls from the 5' RACE reads in MiXCR, one entry per CDR3 protein. The sample has roughly 700,000 distinct CDR3 sequences; roughly 25% are singletons. Each of the donors had around 9 milliliters of peripheral blood drawn into EDTA-treated Vacutainer tubes. This CDR3 contains 16 residues. CDR1 and CDR2 (germline): ENHRY, SYGVKD. These records were also assigned to another study, of T cells of mothers and their children.

The V gene is TRBV10-3, the J gene TRBJ2-5; 10 bases align to TRBD2. The last part of the DNA fits TRBJ2-1 better; the J call may be wrong. This TCR derives from a boy aged 5-17 years in good health. What was sequenced was blood. The DNA of the CDR3 is TGTGCCATCAAAACTGAGACTAGCGGGCCCACGGGGGAGCAGTTCTTC. Translated: CAIKTETSGPTGEQFF.